These 24 T cell receptor beta chains originate from one sample sequenced in a study of T cells in Graves' hyperthyroidism and ophthalmopathy. Researchers took RNA transcripts and amplified the TCR beta CDR3 regions from them. Researchers ran a first-round RT-PCR on the TCR CDR3 using the HTBI primer set. Via MiXCR, TCRdb re-called the multiplex PCR reads, giving one row per CDR3 protein. The data show about 410,000 distinct CDR3 sequences, roughly 14% seen once. What was sequenced was blood. The source of these receptors is a woman aged 25 to 39 with Graves' ophthalmopathy.

This clonotype was observed at least ten times. The chain combines TRBV12-3 or TRBV12-4 with TRBJ2-7, with 8 bases aligning to TRBD2. V dropped 3 bases and J dropped 3; count of bases not matched to a gene: 13. This CDR3 region has 17 residues. CDR3 loop: CASSFWGAGALLYEQYF. CDR3 DNA: TGTGCCAGCAGTTTTTGGGGAGCGGGGGCCCTCCTCTACGAGCAGTACTTC.

V usage is TRBV9 and J usage is TRBJ2-2; D call uncertain. This CDR3 contains 15 residues. The V end lost 0 bases, the J end lost 3 bases, and 9 bases lay between the germline ends. Germline CDR1 and CDR2: SGDLS and YYNGEE. CDR3 coding DNA: TGTGCCAGCAGCGTAGGTGTCTTAGACACCGGGGAGCTGTTTTTT. It is translated as CASSVGVLDTGELFF.

This clonotype was detected once. V and J are TRBV5-1 and TRBJ1-6, with TRBD1 identical over 10 bases. Germline V gene data show CDR1 as SGHRS and CDR2 as YFSETQ. With V trimmed by 0 bases and J by 10 bases, 4 bases remained unmatched. The CDR3 spans 15 residues. The CDR3: CASSLGDRGRSPLHF. For the CDR3, the DNA is TGCGCCAGCAGCTTGGGGGACAGGGGAAGGTCACCCCTCCACTTT.

This clonotype was seen repeatedly, ten times or more. The chain couples TRBV11-2 to TRBJ2-5; TRBD2 is a possible D gene (5 bases). The CDR3 spans 15 residues. Trimming cost V 0 bases and J 2 bases, with 10 bases left between them. Germline lookup yields CDR1 SGHAT and CDR2 FQNNGV. The CDR3 DNA reads TGTGCCAGCAGCTTAGAGCCCGGACTTCAAGAGACCCAGTACTTC. This encodes CASSLEPGLQETQYF.

The table lists this clonotype with many counts. At one end the junction does not follow the germline gene, possibly because of a read error. The chain recombines TRBV28 with TRBJ2-7; 7 bases are a match to TRBD1. Per the germline V gene, CDR1 is MDHEN and CDR2 is SYDVKM. This CDR3 contains 16 residues. The CDR3 here is CASKRTGLRSSYEQYF. CDR3 DNA sequence: TGTGCAAGCAAGAGGACAGGTCTTCGAAGCTCCTACGAGCAGTACTTC.

This clonotype occurred many times. V and J are TRBV7-9 and TRBJ2-3; a possible D gene is TRBD1 (5 bases). V lost 5 bases to trimming and J lost 0 bases, with 12 bases between them. CDR1 and CDR2 from the germline V gene are SEHNR and FQNEAQ (reference sequence). This CDR3 is 15 amino acids long. CDR3 sequence: CASSTWTQSTDTQYF. For the CDR3, the DNA is TGTGCCAGCAGCACCTGGACACAAAGCACAGATACGCAGTATTTT.

This clonotype was recorded many times. This chain links TRBV5-6 with TRBJ2-4, with TRBD2 identical over 8 bases. The V and J ends lost 4 bases and 1 base, in that order; junction bases with no gene match: 10. This CDR3 is built from 17 residues. CDR1 is SGHDT, CDR2 YYEEEE, per germline. For the CDR3, the DNA is TGTGCCAGCAGCGGATTTCGGGGGGGCTCGGCCAAAAACATTCAGTACTTC. Encoded protein: CASSGFRGGSAKNIQYF.

This clonotype was recorded at least ten times. The J gene is TRBJ2-3, the V gene TRBV3-1, with 7 positions matching TRBD1. V lost 6 bases to trimming and J lost 2 bases; unmatched junction nucleotides: 2. The CDR3 totals 13 residues. From germline, CDR1 is LGHDT and CDR2 YNNKEL (reference sequence). The CDR3 here is CASSTGATDTQYF. DNA of the CDR3: TGTGCCAGCAGTACAGGGGCCACAGATACGCAGTATTTT.

The chain couples TRBV7-9 to TRBJ2-4; 8 bases align to TRBD2. The CDR3 sequence is 17 residues long. Germline-derived CDR1 and CDR2 are SEHNR and FQNEAQ (reference sequence). J was trimmed by 2 bases and V by 0 bases; bases with no gene match: 6. CDR3 residues: CASSLADGGESKNIQYF. CDR3 coding DNA: TGTGCCAGCAGCTTAGCCGACGGGGGGGAGTCCAAAAACATTCAGTACTTC.

The table lists this clonotype with many counts. This chain connects TRBV7-2 to TRBJ2-1; tentative D call: TRBD1 (6 bases). The germline V gene encodes CDR1 SGHTA and CDR2 FQGNSA. V lost 0 bases and J 0 bases, leaving 6 bases between the germline ends. The CDR3 consists of 15 residues. CDR3 DNA sequence: TGTGCCAGCAGCTTAGCCAGGGGCTCCTACAATGAGCAGTTCTTC. As protein: CASSLARGSYNEQFF.

This clonotype has only a few counts. The chain is built from TRBV20-1 and TRBJ1-2; D remains unclear. Trimming took off 1 base at V and 1 base at J, with 13 bases between the two ends. The length of the CDR3 is 15 residues. Germline CDR1 reads DFQATT; CDR2 reads SNEGSKA (reference sequence). The CDR3 DNA follows: TGCAGTGCTAGAGTGCCGTTAGAGATTAACTATGGCTACACCTTC. Protein: CSARVPLEINYGYTF.

A few counts support this clonotype. This CDR3 reads CASSERFPGGNQPQHF. The CDR3 nucleotides read TGTGCCAGCAGTGAAAGGTTCCCAGGGGGCAATCAGCCCCAGCATTTT. The chain carries TRBV2 and TRBJ1-5; the D gene is possibly TRBD1 (6 bases). The CDR3 covers 16 residues. Trimming stripped 2 bases from V and 2 bases from J, with 13 bases between. Germline V gives CDR1 SNHLY, CDR2 FYNNEI.

The chain has TRBV5-1 and TRBJ1-1; unclear D gene. V was shortened by 0 bases and J by 0 bases, with 9 bases between the two germline ends. The CDR3 spans 15 residues. CDR1 is SGHRS, CDR2 YFSETQ, per germline. CDR3 DNA: TGCGCCAGCAGCTTGGCTCCGCAGATGAACACTGAAGCTTTCTTT. As protein: CASSLAPQMNTEAFF.

In its sample, this clonotype was seen many times. V gene TRBV6-1 combines with J gene TRBJ2-1; 10 nucleotides line up with TRBD1. J gave up 0 bases and V 4 bases, and 6 bases lay outside the gene matches. The CDR3 contains 17 residues. The germline gives CDR1 MNHNS, CDR2 SASEGT. CDR3 protein: CASSARTGGFSYNEQFF. The CDR3 region has the DNA TGTGCCAGCAGTGCTCGGACAGGGGGGTTCTCCTACAATGAGCAGTTCTTC.

This clonotype appeared many times. V gene TRBV30 combines with J gene TRBJ1-3; a possible D gene is TRBD1 (6 bases). Germline-derived CDR1 and CDR2 are GTSNPN and SVGIG (reference sequence). The CDR3 length is 11 residues. Trimming stripped 7 bases from V and 4 bases from J, with 8 bases between. The CDR3 reads CALDRGNTIYF. The CDR3, as DNA: TGTGCCTTGGACAGAGGAAACACCATATATTTT.

The DNA of the CDR3 is TGTGCCAGTAGTGTTGCCGGGGCGATTAGCCCCCTCCACTTT. It is translated as CASSVAGAISPLHF. The rearrangement uses TRBV19 and TRBJ1-6; D is possibly TRBD1 (5 bases). The CDR3 consists of 14 residues. The germline CDR1 and CDR2 sequences are LNHDA and SQIVND (reference sequence). The V end lost 5 bases, the J end lost 13 bases, and 18 bases lay between the germline ends.

In its sample, this clonotype was seen a few times. The genes are TRBV19 and TRBJ1-5, with TRBD1 identical over 8 bases. The CDR3 has 15 residues. CDR1 LNHDA and CDR2 SQIVND come from the germline V gene (reference sequence). V trimming: 7 bases; J trimming: 1 base; junction bases outside the gene matches: 6. CDR3 nucleotides: TGTGCCAGTAATCCCCGGACAGGGAGCAATCAGCCCCAGCATTTT. Protein product: CASNPRTGSNQPQHF.

This clonotype has a handful of counts. This may be a read error: a much more frequent sequence differs by one nucleotide. The chain uses TRBV24-1 and TRBJ2-3; D remains ambiguous. The CDR3 covers 14 residues. The germline gives CDR1 KGHDR, CDR2 SFDVKD. The chain's CDR3 is CTTSEELRTDTQYF. CDR3 bases: TGTACCACCAGTGAAGAGCTACGCACAGATACGCAGTATTTT.

This clonotype has at least ten counts. V gene TRBV2 combines with J gene TRBJ1-1; TRBD1 aligns across 8 bases. From germline, CDR1 is SNHLY and CDR2 FYNNEI. The CDR3 has 15 amino acids. V shed 6 bases, J shed 5 bases, and the junction held 11 bases outside the gene matches. CDR3: CASRRRTGHLTEAFF. The CDR3 DNA sequence: TGTGCCAGCAGGAGGAGGACAGGGCATTTGACTGAAGCTTTCTTT.

This clonotype was picked up many times. The chain employs TRBV20-1 and TRBJ1-1; 9 bases are shared with TRBD1. Germline CDR1 reads DFQATT; CDR2 reads SNEGSKA (reference sequence). J was trimmed by 5 bases and V by 6 bases; bases with no gene match: 4. CDR3 length equals 12 residues. In nucleotides, the CDR3 is TGCAGTGCCACTGACAGGGGGACTGAAGCTTTCTTT. Translated: CSATDRGTEAFF.

The table lists this clonotype with a few counts. The rearrangement links TRBV9 to TRBJ1-1, with D tentatively TRBD1 (5 bases). The germline gives CDR1 SGDLS, CDR2 YYNGEE. This CDR3 comprises 13 residues. Trimming cost V 2 bases and J 3 bases, with 8 bases left between them. CDR3 region: CASSVGGDTEAFF. DNA for the CDR3: TGTGCCAGCAGCGTTGGGGGTGACACTGAAGCTTTCTTT.

This clonotype was seen many times. This rearrangement joins TRBV6-1 to TRBJ1-1; 8 bases align to TRBD1. The germline CDR1 and CDR2 sequences are MNHNS and SASEGT. J was trimmed by 1 base and V by 4 bases; bases with no gene match: 5. The CDR3 sequence is 15 residues long. The CDR3 sequence is CASSARTGTNTEAFF. DNA of the CDR3: TGTGCCAGCAGTGCAAGGACAGGGACGAACACTGAAGCTTTCTTT.

The sample holds many counts of this clonotype. The chain couples TRBV11-2 to TRBJ2-7; 12 bases fit TRBD2. In germline, CDR1 is SGHAT, CDR2 FQNNGV. The trim removed 2 bases at V and 4 bases at J, leaving 15 bases unmatched. This CDR3 has 19 amino acids. The CDR3 DNA reads as TGTGCCAGCAGCTTATTACGTCTAGCGGGGGGGCGGAGTCCTTACGAGCAGTACTTC. It translates to CASSLLRLAGGRSPYEQYF.

At least ten counts were recorded for this clonotype. The chain joins TRBV5-6 to TRBJ2-7, with TRBD1 matching 10 bases. Trimming removed 6 bases from V and 2 bases from J; junction bases left unmatched: 11. The germline gives CDR1 SGHDT, CDR2 YYEEEE. The CDR3 is 16 amino acids. This chain's CDR3 is CASTGQGSFSPYEQYF. The DNA of the CDR3 is TGTGCCAGCACGGGACAGGGGAGTTTTTCTCCCTACGAGCAGTACTTC.